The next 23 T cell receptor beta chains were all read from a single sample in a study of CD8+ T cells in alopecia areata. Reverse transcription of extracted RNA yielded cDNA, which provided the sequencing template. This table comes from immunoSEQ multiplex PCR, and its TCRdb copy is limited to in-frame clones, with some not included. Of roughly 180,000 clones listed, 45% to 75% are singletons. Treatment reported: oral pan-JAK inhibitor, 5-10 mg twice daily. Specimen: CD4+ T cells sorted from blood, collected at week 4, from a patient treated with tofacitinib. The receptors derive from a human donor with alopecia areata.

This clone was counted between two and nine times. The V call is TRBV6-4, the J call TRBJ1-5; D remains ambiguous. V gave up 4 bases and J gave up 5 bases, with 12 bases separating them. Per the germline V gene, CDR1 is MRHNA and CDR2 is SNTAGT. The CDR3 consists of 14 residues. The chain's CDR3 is CASSGHPGHQPQHF. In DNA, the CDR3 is TGTGCCAGCAGTGGACACCCGGGCCATCAGCCCCAGCATTTT.

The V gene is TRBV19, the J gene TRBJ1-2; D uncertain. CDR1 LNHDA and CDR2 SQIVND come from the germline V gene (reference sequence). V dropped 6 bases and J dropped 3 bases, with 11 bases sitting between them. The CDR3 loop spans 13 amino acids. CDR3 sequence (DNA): TGTGCCAGTAGGCCTCTGTTGGACTATGGCTACACCTTC. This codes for CASRPLLDYGYTF.

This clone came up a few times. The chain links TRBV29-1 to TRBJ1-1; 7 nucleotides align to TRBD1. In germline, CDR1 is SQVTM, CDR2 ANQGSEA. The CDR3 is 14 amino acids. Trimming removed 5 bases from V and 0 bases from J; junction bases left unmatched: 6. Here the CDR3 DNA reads TGCAGCGTTAAACCGACAGGGTTGAACACTGAAGCTTTCTTT. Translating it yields CSVKPTGLNTEAFF.

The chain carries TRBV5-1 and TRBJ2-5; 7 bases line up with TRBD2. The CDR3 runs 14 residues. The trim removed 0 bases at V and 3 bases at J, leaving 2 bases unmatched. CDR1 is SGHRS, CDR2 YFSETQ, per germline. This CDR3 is CASSLAGGKETQYF. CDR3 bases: TGCGCCAGCAGCTTGGCCGGGGGGAAAGAGACCCAGTACTTC.

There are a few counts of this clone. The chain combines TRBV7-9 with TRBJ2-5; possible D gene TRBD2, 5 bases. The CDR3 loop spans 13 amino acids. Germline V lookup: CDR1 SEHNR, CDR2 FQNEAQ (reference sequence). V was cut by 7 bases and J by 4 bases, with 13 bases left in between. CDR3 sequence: CASTLDSGETQYF. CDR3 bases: TGTGCCAGCACACTAGACTCAGGAGAGACCCAGTACTTC.

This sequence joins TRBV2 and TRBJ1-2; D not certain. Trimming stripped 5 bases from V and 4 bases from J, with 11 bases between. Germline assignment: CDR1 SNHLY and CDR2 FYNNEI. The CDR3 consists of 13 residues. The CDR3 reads CASSIDVLYGYTF. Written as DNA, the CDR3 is TGTGCCAGCAGTATTGACGTACTCTATGGCTACACCTTC.

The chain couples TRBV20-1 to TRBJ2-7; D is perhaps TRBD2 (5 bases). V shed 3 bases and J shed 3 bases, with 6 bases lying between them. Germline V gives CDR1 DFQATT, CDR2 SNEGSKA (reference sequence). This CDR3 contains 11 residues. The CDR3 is CSASGVYEQYF. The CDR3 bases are TGCAGTGCTAGCGGGGTCTACGAGCAGTACTTC.

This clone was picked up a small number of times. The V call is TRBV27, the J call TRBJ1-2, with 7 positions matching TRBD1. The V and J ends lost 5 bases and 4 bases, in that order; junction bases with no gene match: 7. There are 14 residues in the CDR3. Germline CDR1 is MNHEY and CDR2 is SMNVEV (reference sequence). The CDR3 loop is CASSLTGKAYGYTF. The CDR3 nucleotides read TGTGCCAGCAGTCTGACAGGGAAGGCCTATGGCTACACCTTC.

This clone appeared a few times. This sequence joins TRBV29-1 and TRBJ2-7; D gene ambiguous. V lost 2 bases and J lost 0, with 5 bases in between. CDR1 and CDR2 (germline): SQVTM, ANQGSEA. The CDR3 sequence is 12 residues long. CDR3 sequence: CSVEPVSYEQYF. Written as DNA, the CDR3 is TGCAGCGTTGAACCCGTCTCCTACGAGCAGTACTTC.

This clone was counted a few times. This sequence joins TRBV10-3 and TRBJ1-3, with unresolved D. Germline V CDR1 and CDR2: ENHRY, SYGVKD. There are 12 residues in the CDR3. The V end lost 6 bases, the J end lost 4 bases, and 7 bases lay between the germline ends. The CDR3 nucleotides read TGTGCCATCAGCGATACGGGAAACACCATATATTTT. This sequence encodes CAISDTGNTIYF.

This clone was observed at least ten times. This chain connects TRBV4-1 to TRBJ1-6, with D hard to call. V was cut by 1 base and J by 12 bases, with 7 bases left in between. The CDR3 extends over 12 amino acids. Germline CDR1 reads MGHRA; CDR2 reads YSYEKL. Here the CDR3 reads CASSQVVGPLHF. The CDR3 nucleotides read TGCGCCAGCAGCCAAGTTGTCGGACCCCTCCACTTT.

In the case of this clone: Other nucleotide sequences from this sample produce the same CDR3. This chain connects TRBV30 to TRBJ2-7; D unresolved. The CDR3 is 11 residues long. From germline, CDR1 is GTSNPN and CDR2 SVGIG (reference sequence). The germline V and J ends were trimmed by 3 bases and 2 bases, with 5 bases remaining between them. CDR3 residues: CAWSSAYEQYF. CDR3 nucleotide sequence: TGTGCCTGGAGCAGTGCCTACGAGCAGTACTTC.

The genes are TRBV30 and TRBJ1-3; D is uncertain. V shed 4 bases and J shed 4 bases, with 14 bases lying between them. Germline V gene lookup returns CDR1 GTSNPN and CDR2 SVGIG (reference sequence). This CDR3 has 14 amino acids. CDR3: CAWTVGNRGNTIYF. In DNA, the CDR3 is TGTGCCTGGACAGTAGGGAACCGCGGAAACACCATATATTTT.

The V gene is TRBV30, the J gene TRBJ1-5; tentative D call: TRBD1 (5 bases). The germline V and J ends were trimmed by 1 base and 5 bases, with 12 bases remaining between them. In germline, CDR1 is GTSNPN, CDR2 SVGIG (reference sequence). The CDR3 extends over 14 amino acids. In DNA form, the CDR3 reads TGTGCCTGGAGTGATTTCGGGGACCATCAGCCCCAGCATTTT. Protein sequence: CAWSDFGDHQPQHF.

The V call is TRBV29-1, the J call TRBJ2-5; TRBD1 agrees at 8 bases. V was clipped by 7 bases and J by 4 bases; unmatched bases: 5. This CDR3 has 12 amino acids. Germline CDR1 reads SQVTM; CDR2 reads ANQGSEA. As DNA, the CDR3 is TGCAGCGCTTTCACAGGGGGAGAGACCCAGTACTTC. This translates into CSAFTGGETQYF. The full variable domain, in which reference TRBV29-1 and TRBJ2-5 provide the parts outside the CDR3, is SAVISQKPSRDICQRGTSLTIQCQVDSQVTMMFWYRQQPGQSLTLIATANQGSEATYESGFVIDKFPISRPNLTFSTLTVSNMSPEDSSIYLCSAFTGGETQYFGPGTRLLVL.

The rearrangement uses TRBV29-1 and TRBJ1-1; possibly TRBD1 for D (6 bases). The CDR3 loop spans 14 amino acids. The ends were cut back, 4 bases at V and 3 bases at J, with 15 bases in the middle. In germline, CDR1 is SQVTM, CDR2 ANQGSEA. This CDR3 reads CSVAVRGQDTEAFF. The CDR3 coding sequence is TGCAGCGTTGCGGTCCGGGGGCAGGACACTGAAGCTTTCTTT.

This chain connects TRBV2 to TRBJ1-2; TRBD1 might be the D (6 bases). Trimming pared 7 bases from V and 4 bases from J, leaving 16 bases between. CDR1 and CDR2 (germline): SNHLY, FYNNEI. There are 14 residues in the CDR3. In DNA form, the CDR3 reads TGTGCCAGCATGACACAGGGAGACGGCTATGGCTACACCTTC. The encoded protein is CASMTQGDGYGYTF.

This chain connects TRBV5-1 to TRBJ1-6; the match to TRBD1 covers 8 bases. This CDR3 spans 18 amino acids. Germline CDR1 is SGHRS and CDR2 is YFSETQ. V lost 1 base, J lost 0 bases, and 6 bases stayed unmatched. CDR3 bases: TGCGCCAGCAGCTTGTCGGACAGGGCTGGCTCCTATAATTCACCCCTCCACTTT. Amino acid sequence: CASSLSDRAGSYNSPLHF.

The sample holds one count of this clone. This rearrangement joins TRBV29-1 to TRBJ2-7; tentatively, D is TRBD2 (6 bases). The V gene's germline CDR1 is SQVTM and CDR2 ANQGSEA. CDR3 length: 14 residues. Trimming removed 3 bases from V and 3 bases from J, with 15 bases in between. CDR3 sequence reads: CSVEEGKGFYEQYF. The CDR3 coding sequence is TGCAGCGTTGAGGAGGGAAAGGGGTTCTACGAGCAGTACTTC.

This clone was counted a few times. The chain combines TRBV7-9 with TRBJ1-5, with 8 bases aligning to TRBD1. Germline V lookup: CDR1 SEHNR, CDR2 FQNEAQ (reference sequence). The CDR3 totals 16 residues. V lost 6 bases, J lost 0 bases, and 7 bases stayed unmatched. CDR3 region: CASSPGQGYSNQPQHF. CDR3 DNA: TGTGCCAGCAGTCCCGGACAGGGCTATAGCAATCAGCCCCAGCATTTT.

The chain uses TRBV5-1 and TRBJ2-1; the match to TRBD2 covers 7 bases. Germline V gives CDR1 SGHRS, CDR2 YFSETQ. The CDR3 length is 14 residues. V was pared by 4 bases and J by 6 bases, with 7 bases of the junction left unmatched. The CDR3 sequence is CASSIAGGLNEQFF. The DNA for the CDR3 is TGCGCCAGCAGCATAGCGGGCGGACTCAATGAGCAGTTCTTC.

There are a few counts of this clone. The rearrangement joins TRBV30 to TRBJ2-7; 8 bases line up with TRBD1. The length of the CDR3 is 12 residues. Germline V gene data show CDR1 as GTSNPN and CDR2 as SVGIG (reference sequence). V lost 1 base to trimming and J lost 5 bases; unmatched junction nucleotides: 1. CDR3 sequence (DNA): TGTGCCTGGAGTGACAGGGGGGACGAGCAGTACTTC. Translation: CAWSDRGDEQYF.

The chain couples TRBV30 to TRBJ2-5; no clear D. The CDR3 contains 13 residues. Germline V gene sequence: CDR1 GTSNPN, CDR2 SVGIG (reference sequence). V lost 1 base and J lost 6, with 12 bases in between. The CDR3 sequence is CAWSGRARKTQYF. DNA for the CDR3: TGTGCCTGGAGTGGGAGAGCGAGGAAGACCCAGTACTTC.